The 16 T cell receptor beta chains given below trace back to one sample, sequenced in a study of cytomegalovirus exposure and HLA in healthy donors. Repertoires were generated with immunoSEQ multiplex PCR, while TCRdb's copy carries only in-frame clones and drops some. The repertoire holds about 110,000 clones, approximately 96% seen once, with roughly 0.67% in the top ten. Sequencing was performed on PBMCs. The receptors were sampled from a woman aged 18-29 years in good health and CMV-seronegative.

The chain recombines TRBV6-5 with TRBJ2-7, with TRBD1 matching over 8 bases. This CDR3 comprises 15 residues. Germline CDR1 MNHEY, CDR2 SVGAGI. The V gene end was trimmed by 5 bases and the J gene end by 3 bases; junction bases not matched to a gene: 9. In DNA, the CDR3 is TGTGCCAGCAGTAGTTCAGGACAGGGCCACTACGAGCAGTACTTC. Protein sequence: CASSSSGQGHYEQYF.

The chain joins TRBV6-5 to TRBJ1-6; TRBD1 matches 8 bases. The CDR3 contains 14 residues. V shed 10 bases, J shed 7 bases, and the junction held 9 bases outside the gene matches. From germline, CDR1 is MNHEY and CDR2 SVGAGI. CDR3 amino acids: CATNRQGWNSPLHF. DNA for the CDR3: TGTGCCACCAATCGACAGGGGTGGAATTCACCCCTCCACTTT.

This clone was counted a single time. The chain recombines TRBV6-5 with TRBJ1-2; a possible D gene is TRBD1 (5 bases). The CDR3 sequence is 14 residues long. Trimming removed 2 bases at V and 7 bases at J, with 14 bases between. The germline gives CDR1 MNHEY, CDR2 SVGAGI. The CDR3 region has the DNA TGTGCCAGCAGTTACGGCAGGGATATTCGTGGCTACACCTTC. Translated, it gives CASSYGRDIRGYTF.

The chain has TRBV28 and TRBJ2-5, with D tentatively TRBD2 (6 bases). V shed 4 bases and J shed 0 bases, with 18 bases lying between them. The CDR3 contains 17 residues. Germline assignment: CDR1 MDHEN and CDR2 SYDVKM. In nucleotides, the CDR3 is TGTGCCAGCAGTTGGCCCAGGAGCGGGTCGTACCAAGAGACCCAGTACTTC. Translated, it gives CASSWPRSGSYQETQYF.

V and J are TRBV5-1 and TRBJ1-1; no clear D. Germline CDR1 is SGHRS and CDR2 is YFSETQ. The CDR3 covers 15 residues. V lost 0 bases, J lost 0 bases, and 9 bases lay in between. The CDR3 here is CASSLVSQMNTEAFF. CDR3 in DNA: TGCGCCAGCAGCTTGGTGTCCCAAATGAACACTGAAGCTTTCTTT.

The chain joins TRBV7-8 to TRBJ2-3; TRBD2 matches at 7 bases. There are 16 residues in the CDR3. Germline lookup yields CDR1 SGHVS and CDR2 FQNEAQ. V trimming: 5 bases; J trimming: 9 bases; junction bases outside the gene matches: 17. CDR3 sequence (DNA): TGTGCCAGCAGCGGAGGCCTCGTCACCACAGCGGGGACGCAGTATTTT. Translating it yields CASSGGLVTTAGTQYF.

The CDR3 coding sequence is TGCAGCGTTGCCACATCTTACCCCTCCTACGAGCAGTACTTC. Protein: CSVATSYPSYEQYF. V gene TRBV29-1 combines with J gene TRBJ2-7; no reliable D call. The CDR3 is made up of 14 amino acids. The V end was cut by 4 bases, the J end by 0 bases, with 13 bases between. CDR1 SQVTM and CDR2 ANQGSEA come from the germline V gene.

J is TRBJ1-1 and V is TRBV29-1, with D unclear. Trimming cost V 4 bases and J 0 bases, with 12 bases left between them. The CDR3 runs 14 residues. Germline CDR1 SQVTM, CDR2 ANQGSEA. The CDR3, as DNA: TGCAGCGTTGGTGAGGGTCGCATGAACACTGAAGCTTTCTTT. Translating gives CSVGEGRMNTEAFF.

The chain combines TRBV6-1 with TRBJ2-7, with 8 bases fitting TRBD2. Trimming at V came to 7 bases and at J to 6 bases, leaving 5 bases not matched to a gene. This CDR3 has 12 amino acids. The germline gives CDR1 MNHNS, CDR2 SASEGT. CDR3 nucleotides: TGTGCCAGCACGGGGGGGGGTGTCGAGCAGTACTTC. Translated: CASTGGGVEQYF.

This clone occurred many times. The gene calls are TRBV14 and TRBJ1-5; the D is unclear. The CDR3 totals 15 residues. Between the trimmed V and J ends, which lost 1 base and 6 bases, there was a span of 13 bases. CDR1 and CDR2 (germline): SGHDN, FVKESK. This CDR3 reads CASSQGTVGTQPQHF. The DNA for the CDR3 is TGTGCCAGCAGCCAAGGAACAGTCGGCACTCAGCCCCAGCATTTT. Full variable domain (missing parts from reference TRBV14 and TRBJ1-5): EAGVTQFPSHSVIEKGQTVTLRCDPISGHDNLYWYRRVMGKEIKFLLHFVKESKQDESGMPNNRFLAERTGGTYSTLKVQPAELEDSGVYFCASSQGTVGTQPQHFGDGTRLSIL.

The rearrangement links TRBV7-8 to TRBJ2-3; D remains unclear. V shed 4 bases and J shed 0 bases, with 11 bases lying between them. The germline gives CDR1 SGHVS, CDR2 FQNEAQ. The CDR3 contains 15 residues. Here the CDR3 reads CASSSPASSTDTQYF. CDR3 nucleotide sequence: TGTGCCAGCAGCTCTCCTGCGTCTAGCACAGATACGCAGTATTTT.

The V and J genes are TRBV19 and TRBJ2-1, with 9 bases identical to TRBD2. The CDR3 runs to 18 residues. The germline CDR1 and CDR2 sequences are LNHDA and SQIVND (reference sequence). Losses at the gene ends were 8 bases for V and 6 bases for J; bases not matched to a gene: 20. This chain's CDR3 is CASSRAGGRAGGFNEQFF. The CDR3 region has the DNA TGTGCCAGTTCCAGAGCGGGGGGTAGGGCTGGGGGCTTCAATGAGCAGTTCTTC.

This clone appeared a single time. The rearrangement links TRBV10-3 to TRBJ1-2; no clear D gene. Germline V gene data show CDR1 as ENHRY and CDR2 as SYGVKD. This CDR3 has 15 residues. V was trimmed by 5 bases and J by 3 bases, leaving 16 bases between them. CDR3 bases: TGTGCCATCAGTCCACGGGGAGGCAATTACTATGGCTACACCTTC. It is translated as CAISPRGGNYYGYTF.

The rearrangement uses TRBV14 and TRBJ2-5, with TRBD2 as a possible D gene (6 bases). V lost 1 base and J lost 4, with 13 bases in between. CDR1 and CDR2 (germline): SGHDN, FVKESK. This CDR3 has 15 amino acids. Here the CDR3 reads CASSQVRGGSETQYF. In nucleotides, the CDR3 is TGTGCCAGCAGCCAAGTCCGGGGAGGATCAGAGACCCAGTACTTC.

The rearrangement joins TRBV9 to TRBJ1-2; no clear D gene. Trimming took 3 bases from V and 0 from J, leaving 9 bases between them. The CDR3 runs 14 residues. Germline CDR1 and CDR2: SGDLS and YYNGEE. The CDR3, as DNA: TGTGCCAGCAGCGGAGGAAGAACTAACTATGGCTACACCTTC. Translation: CASSGGRTNYGYTF.

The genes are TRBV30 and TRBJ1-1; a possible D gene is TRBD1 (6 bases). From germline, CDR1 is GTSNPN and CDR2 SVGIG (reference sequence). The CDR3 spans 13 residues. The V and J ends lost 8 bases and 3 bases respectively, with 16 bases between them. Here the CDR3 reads CARGGGGYTEAFF. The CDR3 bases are TGTGCCCGTGGTGGGGGCGGGTACACTGAAGCTTTCTTT.